This TCR beta chain was identified in a study of blood T cell repertoires in COVID-19. On the study more broadly: Samples came from the United States, Italy and Spain, spanning acute and convalescent COVID-19. T cells, B-cell-depleted T cells, or PBMCs provided the cDNA or gDNA that served as material.

Profiling relied on immunoSEQ multiplex PCR, and the TCRdb table lists in-frame clones only, not all of them. Among approximately 140,000 clones listed, roughly 80% were seen once. The CDR3 is 13 residues long. The germline gives CDR1 LNHDA, CDR2 SQIVND (reference sequence). Trimming stripped 8 bases from V and 7 bases from J, with 12 bases between. The chain couples TRBV19 to TRBJ1-6; a weak D match, TRBD1 (6 bases). This TCR came from a man aged 50 or older with acute or convalescent COVID-19. Sample: peripheral blood. CDR3 bases: TGTGCCAGTCGTCAGGGGCGGAATTCACCCCTCCACTTT. As protein: CASRQGRNSPLHF. Supplemented by reference TRBV19 and TRBJ1-6, the full variable domain reads DGGITQSPKYLFRKEGQNVTLSCEQNLNHDAMYWYRQDPGQGLRLIYYSQIVNDFQKGDIAEGYSVSREKKESFPLTVTSAQKNPTAFYLCASRQGRNSPLHFGNGTRLTVT.